The present T cell receptor (beta chain) was sequenced within a study of blood T cell repertoires in COVID-19. Comments on this clone: At one end the junction does not follow the germline gene, possibly because of a read error.

The CDR3 has 14 residues. CDR1 is SSHAT, CDR2 FNYEAQ, per germline (reference sequence). As originally analysed: For nucleated cells, counts were estimated from reference gene primer amplification. Clones were read by immunoSEQ multiplex PCR, and TCRdb kept only the in-frame ones, dropping some. V, J and clone size were drawn from that table, and D and trimming were deduced from the DNA. The profile covers about 120,000 clones, with roughly 84% appearing a single time and under 5% taken by the ten largest. The sequence was collected from a man in his sixties with acute or convalescent COVID-19. Input material: peripheral blood. The chain has TRBV7-7 and TRBJ2-5; possible D gene TRBD1, 5 bases. The CDR3 DNA reads TGTGCTAGCAGCCCCCGGGCTGCAGGGGAGACCCAGTACTTC. Translation: CASSPRAAGETQYF.